This T cell receptor (beta chain) was sequenced in a study of blood T cells in healthy people across ages. V trimming: 9 bases; J trimming: 6 bases; junction bases outside the gene matches: 4. In germline, CDR1 is MNHNS, CDR2 SASEGT. The CDR3 spans 12 residues. A second about 6 to 11 cycle PCR used barcoded and J-beta primers. From the 5' RACE reads, TCRdb called clonotypes with MiXCR, one entry per CDR3 protein. The sample has around 990,000 distinct CDR3 sequences; 35% to 40% are singletons. A remark on this clonotype: What it recognizes is unknown.

Healthy Russian Caucasian donors spanned ages about 6 to 100 years. Per sample, at least 5.5 micrograms of total RNA were extracted. The study, taken as a whole, reports: Investigators treated diversity estimates from one million T cells as underestimates. Correlation between TCR beta diversity and naive T cell percentage was strong.

Sequences were obtained from blood. The rearrangement joins TRBV6-1 to TRBJ1-5; 8 bases line up with TRBD1. The receptor's source is a young man in good health. The CDR3 DNA is TGTGCCAGTACGGACAGGGCTCAGCCCCAGCATTTT. Its protein product is CASTDRAQPQHF.